These T cell receptor beta chains were read from a single sample in a study of T-cell memory formation after mild COVID-19. TCRdb re-derived calls from the 5' RACE reads in MiXCR, one entry per CDR3 protein. Of 450,000 to 650,000 distinct CDR3 sequences listed, approximately 19% are singletons. Sequenced: PBMCs or a T cell subset sorted from them (not recorded which). The receptors here all came from an adult woman who had mild COVID-19 (a few samples of this study predate the infection). Cell type and time point are not known. Each CDR3 is given with its conserved first and last residue. A D gene is named only where the DNA matches it firmly. Clone size is not always given. Where it is, it says once, few, many or a class for expanded clones.

TRBV9	TRBJ1-1	TRBD1	.	TGTGCCAGCAGTCGGGCGGGACAGATGAACACTGAAGCTTTCTTT	CASSRAGQMNTEAFF
TRBV25-1	TRBJ1-2	.	.	TGTGCCAGCAGTGACGGTCTGAGGTCATACTTCTCTAACTATGGCTACACCTTC	CASSDGLRSYFSNYGYTF
TRBV29-1	TRBJ2-2	.	.	TGCAGCGTAGAGCGGGTTAACACCGGGGAGCTGTTTTTT	CSVERVNTGELFF
TRBV11-2	TRBJ2-1	.	.	TGTGCCAGCAGCCTTTTCCAAGGCGCGGGGCTTCTTTACAATGAGCAGTTCTTC	CASSLFQGAGLLYNEQFF
TRBV12-3/TRBV12-4	TRBJ2-7	TRBD2	many	TGTGCCAGCATGACTAGCGGGATCTACGAGCAGTACTTC	CASMTSGIYEQYF
TRBV23-1	TRBJ2-1	.	many	TGCGCCAGCCTTGTTCGGGGGTGGAGACCCTACAATGAGCAGTTCTTC	CASLVRGWRPYNEQFF
TRBV7-9	TRBJ2-1	.	.	TGTGCCAGCAGCCCGTGGCGGGACCGCAGCTCCTACAATGAGCAGTTCTTC	CASSPWRDRSSYNEQFF
TRBV7-9	TRBJ2-5	.	.	TGTGCCAGCAGCTTAGCGGCCTACATCCAAGAGACCCAGTACTTC	CASSLAAYIQETQYF
TRBV12-3/TRBV12-4	TRBJ1-2	TRBD1	.	TGTGCCAGCAGTACAGGGGGAGCCTATGGCTACACCTTC	CASSTGGAYGYTF
TRBV11-3	TRBJ2-1	TRBD2	.	TGTGCCAGCAGCTTAGGCGGGAGAAACTCCTACAATGAGCAGTTCTTC	CASSLGGRNSYNEQFF
TRBV11-2	TRBJ2-1	TRBD2	.	TGTGCCAGCAGAACACTAGCGGGAGGGCCCATTGAGCAGTTCTTC	CASRTLAGGPIEQFF
TRBV24-1	TRBJ2-1	.	few	TGTGCCACCAGTGAGGGGTACTCCTACAATGAGCAGTTCTTC	CATSEGYSYNEQFF
TRBV5-5	TRBJ2-2	.	few	TGTGCCAGCAGCTCTGGTCCGAGGACAGAAGTCTCCGGGGAGCTGTTTTTT	CASSSGPRTEVSGELFF
TRBV4-2	TRBJ2-1	TRBD2	.	TGTGCCAGCAGCCAAGATACAGGACTAGCGTCCTACAATGAGCAGTTCTTC	CASSQDTGLASYNEQFF
TRBV7-3	TRBJ2-3	.	few	TGTGCCAGCAGCCCCGGACCACCCCCCCTGACGCAGTATTTT	CASSPGPPPLTQYF
TRBV6-5	TRBJ2-3	.	few	TGTGCCAGCAGTTACTACACAGGGAGCCGCACAGATACGCAGTATTTT	CASSYYTGSRTDTQYF
TRBV11-2	TRBJ1-2	.	.	TGTGCCAGCAGCTCCCTTAGGGCGGCTAACTATGGCTACACCTTC	CASSSLRAANYGYTF
TRBV6-5	TRBJ2-7	.	.	TGTGCCAGCAGCTGGGGACCAAGGGGCTACGAGCAGTACTTC	CASSWGPRGYEQYF
TRBV5-1	TRBJ2-1	TRBD2	.	TGCGCCAGCAGCTCGGAGCGCCGACTAGCGGGAGTCTGGAATGAGCAGTTCTTC	CASSSERRLAGVWNEQFF
TRBV19	TRBJ1-1	.	.	TGTGCCAGTAGAGCGGACAGATTGAACACTGAAGCTTTCTTT	CASRADRLNTEAFF
TRBV7-2	TRBJ2-1	.	.	TGTGCCAGCAGCTTAGCCGAGCGTAATGAGCAGTTCTTC	CASSLAERNEQFF
TRBV27	TRBJ2-5	TRBD1	few	TGTGCCAGCAGAACAGGACAGGGGCGAGAGACCCAGTACTTC	CASRTGQGRETQYF
TRBV19	TRBJ2-5	.	.	TGTGCCAGTAGTATCGGAGGGGCGGAGCCCGGTGAGACCCAGTACTTC	CASSIGGAEPGETQYF
TRBV6-1	TRBJ1-1	.	.	TGTGCCAGCAGTCTGACAGCGGGGACTGAAGCTTTCTTT	CASSLTAGTEAFF
TRBV4-1	TRBJ2-5	.	.	TGCGCCAGCAGCCAAGACACGGGGCAAGAGACCCAGTACTTC	CASSQDTGQETQYF
TRBV13	TRBJ2-7	.	few	TGTGCCAGCAGCTTAGCGCACGGAGCCTACGAGCAGTACTTC	CASSLAHGAYEQYF
TRBV5-8	TRBJ1-1	TRBD1	.	TGTGCCAGCAGCCAGCGTGGGACAGAACTTCCGGACACTGAAGCTTTCTTT	CASSQRGTELPDTEAFF
TRBV20-1	TRBJ2-5	.	.	TGCAGTGCTACCGACTGGGAAACAGAGACCCAGTACTTC	CSATDWETETQYF
TRBV25-1	TRBJ2-7	.	.	TGTGCCAGCAGTGATCAGGGCAGAATGAACTCCTACGAGCAGTACTTC	CASSDQGRMNSYEQYF
TRBV5-1	TRBJ2-7	.	few	TGCGCCAGCAGCCTAAGGGGACCACTGCACAGCTCCTACGAGCAGTACTTC	CASSLRGPLHSSYEQYF
TRBV4-1	TRBJ2-5	.	few	TGCGCCAGCAGCCCTTGGCAGAAAGAGACCCAGTACTTC	CASSPWQKETQYF
TRBV20-1	TRBJ1-6	TRBD1	few	TGCAGTGCTAGAGATTTTGTGAGGGGGCGCAATTCACCCCTCCACTTT	CSARDFVRGRNSPLHF
TRBV30	TRBJ1-2	.	.	TGTGCCTGGAGTGAGGGGGGTCCCTATGGCTACACCTTC	CAWSEGGPYGYTF
TRBV30	TRBJ2-1	.	few	TGTGCCTGGAGTGTACCCAGCTACAATGAGCAGTTCTTC	CAWSVPSYNEQFF
TRBV19	TRBJ2-1	TRBD1	.	TGTGCCAGTAGTCCCCAGACCGGGACAGGATACAATGAGCAGTTCTTC	CASSPQTGTGYNEQFF
TRBV19	TRBJ1-5	TRBD1	few	TGTGCCAGTCGGGGACAGCCCCATCAGCCCCAGCATTTT	CASRGQPHQPQHF
TRBV6-2/TRBV6-3	TRBJ2-7	.	few	TGTGCCAGCGCCTCTTCCATTTACGAGCAGTACTTC	CASASSIYEQYF
TRBV7-3	TRBJ1-1	.	.	TGTGCCAGCAGCTTAGAAGGCAGGGGAGGGACTGAAGCTTTCTTT	CASSLEGRGGTEAFF
TRBV7-2	TRBJ2-5	.	.	TGTGCCAGCAGCTTACCCCTCGGTCCTCAAGAGACCCAGTACTTC	CASSLPLGPQETQYF
TRBV10-3	TRBJ2-7	.	few	TGTGCCCACTCCGCAGGGATCAGCACCTCCTACGAGCAGTACTTC	CAHSAGISTSYEQYF
TRBV24-1	TRBJ2-7	.	few	TGTGCCACCAGTGATCCCCGGGACATCTCCTACGAGCAGTACTTC	CATSDPRDISYEQYF
TRBV5-4	TRBJ2-7	.	few	TGTGCCAGCAGCTTGGGACGGGACCCCAGCTCCTACGAGCAGTACTTC	CASSLGRDPSSYEQYF
TRBV2	TRBJ2-3	TRBD1	.	TGTGCCAGCAGCGAACACCCACAGGGGCCTAGCACAGATACGCAGTATTTT	CASSEHPQGPSTDTQYF
TRBV4-1	TRBJ2-7	.	few	TGCGCCAGCAGCCAGATAGGGGTAATCTACGAGCAGTACTTC	CASSQIGVIYEQYF
TRBV12-3/TRBV12-4	TRBJ2-5	.	.	TGTGCCAGCAGTCAAGACAGGATCCAAGAGACCCAGTACTTC	CASSQDRIQETQYF
TRBV24-1	TRBJ2-1	.	.	TGTGCCACCAGTGACCCTTCGGACAGATCGTTGGCCGATGAGCAGTTCTTC	CATSDPSDRSLADEQFF
TRBV7-3	TRBJ2-7	TRBD2	.	TGTGCCAGCAGCTTAATGGCGGGGGTCTCCTACGAGCAGTACTTC	CASSLMAGVSYEQYF
TRBV7-3	TRBJ2-1	.	few	TGTGCCAGCAGCTCCAGTGCCGGGAGTAATGAGCAGTTCTTC	CASSSSAGSNEQFF
TRBV29-1	TRBJ1-2	.	.	TGCAGCGCCCACCTGGAAGGGAACTATGGCTACACCTTC	CSAHLEGNYGYTF
TRBV27	TRBJ2-7	.	.	TGTGCCAGCAGTCCGAATCTCGGCTACGAGCAGTACTTC	CASSPNLGYEQYF
TRBV18	TRBJ1-1	.	.	TGTGCCAGCTCACCTCGGGGGCGTAACACTGAAGCTTTCTTT	CASSPRGRNTEAFF
TRBV19	TRBJ2-7	TRBD2	.	TGTGCCAGTAGCCCGTACGCGGGAGGTGGCGAGCAGTACTTC	CASSPYAGGGEQYF
TRBV7-2	TRBJ2-7	TRBD2	.	TGTGCCAGCAGCCCGGCGACTAGCGGGAACTACGAGCAGTACTTC	CASSPATSGNYEQYF
TRBV20-1	TRBJ2-1	TRBD2	.	TGCAGTGCTAGAGATCTACGGAGCGGGAAGGTCTCCTACAATGAGCAGTTCTTC	CSARDLRSGKVSYNEQFF
TRBV7-2	TRBJ1-2	.	.	TGTGCCAGCAGCCGCGAAAAGTGGGGCTACACCTTC	CASSREKWGYTF
TRBV20-1	TRBJ1-1	.	.	TGCAGTGCTAGAGCCCCTGAGAGGGGACACAACACTGAAGCTTTCTTT	CSARAPERGHNTEAFF
TRBV14	TRBJ2-7	.	.	TGTGCCAGCAGCCAGGGTCCGGGGGCAAACGAGCAGTACTTC	CASSQGPGANEQYF
TRBV20-1	TRBJ1-5	.	.	TGCAGTGCTAGCCCCCAGGAGACTCGTAGCAATCAGCCCCAGCATTTT	CSASPQETRSNQPQHF